These 23 T cell receptor beta chains were sequenced from one sample in a study of OX40 agonist ivuxolimab in advanced cancers. Using immunoSEQ multiplex PCR, the repertoire was profiled, and TCRdb retains in-frame clones only, with some absent. The data hold about 72,000 clones, with about 85% observed a single time. Specimen: CD4+ or CD8+ T cells sorted from blood, collected in a trial of the OX40 agonist ivuxolimab. The receptor set was obtained from an adult with an advanced solid tumor such as melanoma, head and neck, liver or kidney cancer.

The genes are TRBV6-5 and TRBJ2-7; D might be TRBD1 or TRBD2, each matching 7 bases. Trimming stripped 6 bases from V and 0 bases from J, with 15 bases between. Per germline, CDR1 MNHEY and CDR2 SVGAGI. The length of the CDR3 is 15 residues. The CDR3, as DNA: TGTGCCAGCAGGGGGGGGGCAGGGGGCTCCTACGAGCAGTACTTC. Residues: CASRGGAGGSYEQYF.

This clone appeared a single time. V is TRBV6-1 and J is TRBJ2-7, with 7 bases matching TRBD2. The CDR3 spans 15 residues. CDR1 is MNHNS, CDR2 SASEGT, per germline. V was clipped by 1 base and J by 1 base; unmatched bases: 4. DNA for the CDR3: TGTGCCAGCAGTGAAGGCTGGGGGGGGTCCTACGAGCAGTACTTC. It translates to CASSEGWGGSYEQYF.

The chain recombines TRBV9 with TRBJ2-1; 8 nucleotides align to TRBD1. The CDR3 has 13 amino acids. V shed 4 bases and J 9 bases; nucleotides not matched to a gene: 6. Looked up from germline, CDR1 is SGDLS and CDR2 is YYNGEE. In nucleotides, the CDR3 is TGTGCCAGCAGCCCTAGGACAGGGAGTGAGCAGTTCTTC. This translates into CASSPRTGSEQFF.

The V gene is TRBV7-9, the J gene TRBJ1-2; D not certain. This CDR3 is 14 amino acids long. The V end lost 5 bases, the J end lost 2 bases, and 12 bases lay between the germline ends. Looked up from germline, CDR1 is SEHNR and CDR2 is FQNEAQ (reference sequence). The CDR3 reads CASSPGGQNYGYTF. DNA of the CDR3: TGTGCCAGCAGCCCGGGAGGTCAGAACTATGGCTACACCTTC.

This clone was detected a few times. The genes are TRBV9 and TRBJ1-1; possible D gene TRBD1, 6 bases. CDR1 is SGDLS and CDR2 is YYNGEE in the germline V gene. V lost 0 bases and J 5 bases, leaving 8 bases between the germline ends. This CDR3 region has 13 residues. Here the CDR3 DNA reads TGTGCCAGCAGCGTAGAGGGGGAAACTGAAGCTTTCTTT. It is translated as CASSVEGETEAFF.

This chain joins TRBV28 and TRBJ1-5, with D tentatively TRBD1 (6 bases). The CDR3 is 15 amino acids. Deletions cut 3 bases from V and 0 bases from J, with 9 bases between. Germline V gene sequence: CDR1 MDHEN, CDR2 SYDVKM. The CDR3 DNA reads TGTGCCAGCAGTTTTAACAGGGTTAGCAATCAGCCCCAGCATTTT. Encoded protein: CASSFNRVSNQPQHF.

J is TRBJ2-7 and V is TRBV5-1; D might be TRBD2 (5 bases). The V end was cut by 0 bases, the J end by 3 bases, with 10 bases between. In germline, CDR1 is SGHRS, CDR2 YFSETQ. The CDR3 runs to 14 residues. The CDR3 is CASSLEGSDYEQYF. The DNA of the CDR3 is TGCGCCAGCAGCTTGGAGGGTAGCGACTACGAGCAGTACTTC. Supplemented by reference TRBV5-1 and TRBJ2-7, the full variable domain reads KAGVTQTPRYLIKTRGQQVTLSCSPISGHRSVSWYQQTPGQGLQFLFEYFSETQRNKGNFPGRFSGRQFSNSRSEMNVSTLELGDSALYLCASSLEGSDYEQYFGPGTRLTVT.

V is TRBV7-6 and J is TRBJ2-2; weak D call: TRBD1 (6 bases). The CDR3 is 16 residues long. The germline V gene has CDR1 SGHVS and CDR2 FNYEAQ. Deletions cut 5 bases from V and 1 base from J, with 14 bases between. The CDR3: CASSPFGTQNTGELFF. In DNA, the CDR3 is TGTGCCAGCAGCCCCTTCGGGACACAGAACACCGGGGAGCTGTTTTTT.

The rearrangement links TRBV11-1 to TRBJ1-4; D gene ambiguous. Per germline, CDR1 SGHAT and CDR2 FQDESV (reference sequence). Trimming cost V 5 bases and J 0 bases, with 7 bases left between them. The CDR3 runs to 14 residues. The CDR3 DNA reads as TGTGCCAGCAGCCAGCCAGCAACTAATGAAAAACTGTTTTTT. Its translation is CASSQPATNEKLFF.

The rearrangement uses TRBV29-1 and TRBJ2-1; 9 bases are a match to TRBD2. The CDR3 covers 13 residues. CDR1 is SQVTM and CDR2 is ANQGSEA in the germline V gene. The CDR3 DNA is TGCAGTCTAGGGCGGGGGGGTTACAATGAGCAGTTCTTC. This translates into CSLGRGGYNEQFF.

This clone has a single count. The chain employs TRBV4-1 and TRBJ1-4; TRBD1 agrees at 10 bases. With 0 bases clipped from V and 7 bases from J, the junction kept 5 bases outside the gene matches. The V gene's germline CDR1 is MGHRA and CDR2 YSYEKL. CDR3 size: 16 residues. The CDR3 is CASSQDVTGGPEKLFF. In nucleotides, the CDR3 is TGCGCCAGCAGCCAAGACGTGACAGGGGGCCCTGAAAAACTGTTTTTT.

The V call is TRBV9, the J call TRBJ2-3, with D unclear. With 0 bases removed from V and 6 bases from J, the gap between germline ends came to 5 bases. The CDR3 consists of 12 residues. Per germline, CDR1 SGDLS and CDR2 YYNGEE. Here the CDR3 DNA reads TGTGCCAGCAGCGTAGGGTGGGATACGCAGTATTTT. Its protein product is CASSVGWDTQYF. Full variable domain (remainder filled in from reference TRBV9 and TRBJ2-3): DSGVTQTPKHLITATGQRVTLRCSPRSGDLSVYWYQQSLDQGLQFLIQYYNGEERAKGNILERFSAQQFPDLHSELNLSSLELGDSALYFCASSVGWDTQYFGPGTRLTVL.

A single count supports this clone. The genes are TRBV6-1 and TRBJ2-7; the D gene is possibly TRBD2 (5 bases). The germline CDR1 and CDR2 sequences are MNHNS and SASEGT. The CDR3 covers 13 residues. V was trimmed by 6 bases and J by 6 bases, leaving 15 bases between them. The CDR3 sequence is CASSGIGGTEQYF. The CDR3 nucleotides read TGTGCCAGCAGCGGCATTGGAGGTACCGAGCAGTACTTC.

This chain links TRBV4-1 with TRBJ2-3, with unresolved D. This CDR3 comprises 16 residues. CDR1 is MGHRA, CDR2 YSYEKL, per germline. The ends were cut back, 7 bases at V and 1 base at J, with 18 bases in the middle. The CDR3 reads CASKNALQSRTDTQYF. Written as DNA, the CDR3 is TGCGCCAGCAAAAACGCTTTGCAGAGCCGCACAGATACGCAGTATTTT.

This chain uses TRBV6-5 with TRBJ2-1, with TRBD2 as a possible D gene (7 bases). The V gene's germline CDR1 is MNHEY and CDR2 SVGAGI. The CDR3 runs to 14 residues. Trimming removed 6 bases at V and 7 bases at J, with 16 bases between. DNA for the CDR3: TGTGCCAGCAGAGGGGACACAGCGGGAAATGAGCAGTTCTTC. The encoded protein is CASRGDTAGNEQFF.

V is TRBV19 and J is TRBJ1-2; D is possibly TRBD1 (6 bases). V gave up 3 bases and J gave up 1 base, with 12 bases separating them. Germline values: CDR1 LNHDA, CDR2 SQIVND (reference sequence). The CDR3 extends over 15 amino acids. CDR3 DNA: TGTGCCAGTAGTATCAAGACAGGAATTAACTATGGCTACACCTTC. Its protein product is CASSIKTGINYGYTF.

This chain uses TRBV29-1 with TRBJ2-1; D remains ambiguous. The CDR3 loop spans 12 amino acids. The ends were cut back, 1 base at V and 6 bases at J, with 7 bases in the middle. Germline lookup yields CDR1 SQVTM and CDR2 ANQGSEA. This CDR3 is CSVEGNSNEQFF. The CDR3 coding sequence is TGCAGCGTTGAAGGTAACAGCAATGAGCAGTTCTTC.

The rearrangement uses TRBV6-1 and TRBJ1-3; no clear D. Trimming stripped 6 bases from V and 1 base from J, with 10 bases between. CDR1 is MNHNS, CDR2 SASEGT, per germline. The CDR3 length is 14 residues. Here the CDR3 DNA reads TGTGCCAGCAGCGTAACTTATTCTGGAAACACCATATATTTT. It translates to CASSVTYSGNTIYF.

The V gene is TRBV5-6, the J gene TRBJ2-7; weak D call: TRBD1 (5 bases). V gave up 4 bases and J gave up 6 bases, with 11 bases separating them. The CDR3 consists of 12 residues. The germline CDR1 and CDR2 sequences are SGHDT and YYEEEE. The CDR3 DNA reads TGTGCCAGCAGCATCAGGGTAGGCGAGCAGTACTTC. It encodes CASSIRVGEQYF.

This chain connects TRBV29-1 to TRBJ2-2; TRBD1 agrees at 9 bases. Germline loops: CDR1 SQVTM, CDR2 ANQGSEA. Losses at the gene ends were 7 bases for V and 7 bases for J; bases not matched to a gene: 7. The CDR3 totals 13 residues. This chain's CDR3 is CSAGQGRFGELFF. For the CDR3, the DNA is TGCAGCGCTGGACAGGGGCGTTTCGGGGAGCTGTTTTTT.

This sequence joins TRBV5-4 and TRBJ2-1; D is perhaps TRBD1 (6 bases). Looked up from germline, CDR1 is SGHNT and CDR2 is YYREEE (reference sequence). V shed 0 bases and J shed 4 bases, with 11 bases lying between them. This CDR3 spans 15 amino acids. The chain's CDR3 is CASSLEGQSYNEQFF. The CDR3, as DNA: TGTGCCAGCAGCTTGGAAGGACAGTCTTACAATGAGCAGTTCTTC.

The chain employs TRBV5-4 and TRBJ2-5, with 12 positions matching TRBD2. Germline CDR1 and CDR2: SGHNT and YYREEE (reference sequence). V gave up 4 bases and J gave up 5 bases; unmatched junction bases: 12. The CDR3 is 17 amino acids. CDR3 DNA sequence: TGTGCCAGCAGCCCTGGGCGACTAGCGGGGGATCGGGAGACCCAGTACTTC. Translation: CASSPGRLAGDRETQYF.

This chain joins TRBV19 and TRBJ2-1; TRBD2 might be the D (5 bases). V was cut by 4 bases and J by 12 bases, with 19 bases left in between. CDR3 length equals 14 residues. From germline, CDR1 is LNHDA and CDR2 SQIVND (reference sequence). As DNA, the CDR3 is TGTGCCAGTAGTAACGGGGTACAGTACCGAGCGCAGTTCTTC. It yields the protein CASSNGVQYRAQFF.